This T cell receptor (beta chain) is from a study of CD8 T cells in ankylosing spondylitis. Regarding the study as a whole: A CD8+ phenotype characterized the disease-linked clones, which were relatively rare in peripheral blood.

Per germline, CDR1 SGHTA and CDR2 FQGNSA. The V end lost 1 base, the J end lost 8 bases, and 19 bases lay between the germline ends. This CDR3 contains 16 residues. Researchers built TCR beta libraries using quantitative 5'-RACE with molecular barcodes. TCRdb reprocessed the 5' RACE reads via MiXCR and lists one record per CDR3 protein. Here the sample spans some 130,000 distinct CDR3 sequences, approximately 7.3% being singletons. As regards this clonotype: Its specificity is unknown.

This TCR came from a female donor with ankylosing spondylitis or in good health (not recorded which). Material for sequencing was blood, either unsorted or a sorted T cell fraction (not recorded which). The rearrangement joins TRBV7-2 to TRBJ2-3; D may correspond to TRBD1 or TRBD2 (6 bases each). The CDR3 spells CASSLVGGGLGITQYF. CDR3 coding DNA: TGTGCCAGCAGCTTAGTAGGAGGGGGGCTCGGGATTACGCAGTATTTT.